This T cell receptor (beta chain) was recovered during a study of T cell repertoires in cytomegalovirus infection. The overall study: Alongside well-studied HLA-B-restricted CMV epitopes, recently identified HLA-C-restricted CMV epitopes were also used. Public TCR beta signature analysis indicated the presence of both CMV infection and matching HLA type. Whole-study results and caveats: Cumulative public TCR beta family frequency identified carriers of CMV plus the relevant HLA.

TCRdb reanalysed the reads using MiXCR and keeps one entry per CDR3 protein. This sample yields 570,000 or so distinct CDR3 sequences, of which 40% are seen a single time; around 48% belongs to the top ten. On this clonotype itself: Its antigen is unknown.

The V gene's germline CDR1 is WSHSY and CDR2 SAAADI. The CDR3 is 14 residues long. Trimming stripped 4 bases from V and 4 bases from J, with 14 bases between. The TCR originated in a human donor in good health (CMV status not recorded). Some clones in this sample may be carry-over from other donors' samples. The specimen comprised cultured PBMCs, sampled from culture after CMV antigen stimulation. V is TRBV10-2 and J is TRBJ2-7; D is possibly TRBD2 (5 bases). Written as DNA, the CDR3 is TGCGCCAGCAGTGCGAGGACTCAGAAGTACGAGCAGTACTTC. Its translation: CASSARTQKYEQYF.